The present TCR beta chain was sequenced within a study of cytomegalovirus exposure and HLA in healthy donors. Broader study findings: Diagnosis of cytomegalovirus status made by the classifier reportedly showed high specificity and sensitivity. The authors later linked a missense DCLRE1C variant to TCR beta V- and J-gene trimming. In a later analysis, specific HLA alleles were associated with approximately 17,000 TCR beta sequences at a 0.05 false discovery rate.

A note on this clone: Its antigen is unidentified.

The V gene lost 4 bases and the J gene lost 4 bases, with 8 bases spanning the gap. The germline gives CDR1 MNHNY, CDR2 SVGAGI (reference sequence). This CDR3 is 13 amino acids long. The PCR was carried out with 60 Vbeta primers and 13 Jbeta primers. Some clones are missing from TCRdb's copy, which holds only in-frame ones; the method was immunoSEQ multiplex PCR. The sample has fewer than 200,000 clones, 70% to 90% seen once; the top ten hold about 0.8%. The sequence came from a woman aged 18-35 years in good health and CMV-seronegative. Sample: PBMCs. This chain connects TRBV6-6 to TRBJ1-5; D unresolved. CDR3: CASSSRENQPQHF. The CDR3 DNA reads as TGTGCCAGCAGTTCGAGGGAGAATCAGCCCCAGCATTTT.